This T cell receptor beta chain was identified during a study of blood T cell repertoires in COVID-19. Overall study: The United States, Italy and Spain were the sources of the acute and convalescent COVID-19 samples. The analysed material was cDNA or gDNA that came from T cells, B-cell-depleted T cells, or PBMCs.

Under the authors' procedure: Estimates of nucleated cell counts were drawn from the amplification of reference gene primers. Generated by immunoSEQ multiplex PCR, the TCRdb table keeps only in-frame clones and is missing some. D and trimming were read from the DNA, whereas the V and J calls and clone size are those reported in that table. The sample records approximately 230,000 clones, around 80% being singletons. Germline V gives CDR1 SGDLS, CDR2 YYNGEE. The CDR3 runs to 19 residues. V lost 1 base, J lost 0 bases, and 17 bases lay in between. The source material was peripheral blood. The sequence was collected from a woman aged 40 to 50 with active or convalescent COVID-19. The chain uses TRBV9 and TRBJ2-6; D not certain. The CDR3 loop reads CASSVRDNPGDSGANVLTF. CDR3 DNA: TGTGCCAGCAGCGTACGTGACAACCCCGGCGACTCTGGGGCCAACGTCCTGACTTTC. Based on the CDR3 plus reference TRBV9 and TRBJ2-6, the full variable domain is DSGVTQTPKHLITATGQRVTLRCSPRSGDLSVYWYQQSLDQGLQFLIQYYNGEERAKGNILERFSAQQFPDLHSELNLSSLELGDSALYFCASSVRDNPGDSGANVLTFGAGSRLTVL.